This T cell receptor beta chain is from a study of T cell changes during pregnancy in multiple sclerosis. Method: immunoSEQ multiplex PCR; TCRdb's copy keeps in-frame clones and lacks some. The sample has 55,000 or so clones, around 92% seen once. V lost 2 bases and J 5 bases, leaving 13 bases between the germline ends. The CDR3 spans 14 residues. Germline values: CDR1 SGHTA, CDR2 FQGNSA. The source of this sequence is a female donor with multiple sclerosis, enrolled in a pregnancy study. The source material was CD4+ T cells from peripheral blood mononuclear cells, sampled after pregnancy. This chain links TRBV7-2 with TRBJ2-7; tentatively, D is TRBD2 (6 bases). The CDR3 nucleotides are TGTGCCAGCAGCTTAAGGGCGGGGTTCGACGAGCAGTACTTC. Translation: CASSLRAGFDEQYF.